The rows below give T cell receptor beta chains drawn from one sample of a study of CD8+ T cells in alopecia areata. TCRdb's table, derived via immunoSEQ multiplex PCR, lists solely in-frame clones and lacks some. Here the sample spans under 150,000 clones, approximately 51% being singletons. The sequencing here drew on CD4+ T cells sorted from blood, taken at week 24, from a patient treated with tofacitinib. Source of these receptors: a human donor with alopecia areata. CDR3s include the opening cysteine and the closing phenylalanine or tryptophan. D genes are given only for firm matches. Clone size is not always given. Where it is, it says once, few, many or a class for expanded clones.

CDR3aa	CDR3nt	abundance	v_gene	d_gene	j_gene
CAWSAPVGGAGNQPQHF	TGTGCCTGGAGTGCCCCGGTTGGGGGCGCGGGCAATCAGCCCCAGCATTTT	few	TRBV30	-	TRBJ1-5
CASSPLTAPSGNTIYF	TGTGCCAGCTCACCATTGACGGCTCCCTCTGGAAACACCATATATTTT	few	TRBV18	-	TRBJ1-3
CAWTPGQGWNEQFF	TGTGCCTGGACACCCGGACAGGGGTGGAATGAGCAGTTCTTC	once	TRBV30	TRBD1	TRBJ2-1
CASSSSVVNTGELFF	TGTGCCAGCAGCTCCTCTGTCGTGAACACCGGGGAGCTGTTTTTT	few	TRBV11-2	-	TRBJ2-2
CSVGTGGGEQYF	TGCAGCGTTGGGACAGGGGGCGGCGAGCAGTACTTC	few	TRBV29-1	TRBD1	TRBJ2-7
CASSEWETQYF	TGTGCCAGCAGTGAATGGGAGACCCAGTACTTC	-	TRBV2	-	TRBJ2-5
CASSPTSEETQYF	TGTGCCAGCAGTCCGACTAGCGAAGAGACCCAGTACTTC	-	TRBV4-2	TRBD2	TRBJ2-5
CAWSGQSHEKLFF	TGTGCCTGGAGCGGACAGAGCCATGAAAAACTGTTTTTT	-	TRBV30	-	TRBJ1-4
CSVTVNTEAFF	TGCAGCGTGACAGTGAACACTGAAGCTTTCTTT	-	TRBV29-1	-	TRBJ1-1
CASSTGPLITYEQYF	TGTGCCAGCAGCACGGGACCTCTAATTACCTACGAGCAGTACTTC	-	TRBV5-5	-	TRBJ2-7
CASSLEGGGPNEQFF	TGCGCCAGCAGCTTGGAAGGCGGGGGGCCCAATGAGCAGTTCTTC	few	TRBV5-1	TRBD2	TRBJ2-1
CASSQEGAGKGGYTF	TGCGCCAGCAGCCAAGAAGGGGCAGGGAAGGGTGGCTACACCTTC	-	TRBV4-3	-	TRBJ1-2
CSAASTNNEQFF	TGCAGCGCCGCCTCCACCAACAATGAGCAGTTCTTC	few	TRBV29-1	-	TRBJ2-1
CASSLDVRNYGYTF	TGCGCCAGCAGCTTGGACGTTCGTAACTATGGCTACACCTTC	few	TRBV5-1	-	TRBJ1-2
CSVERRPQETQYF	TGCAGCGTTGAGAGGCGCCCCCAAGAGACCCAGTACTTC	-	TRBV29-1	-	TRBJ2-5
CATSRDTGGQGIDQYF	TGTGCCACCAGCAGAGATACCGGGGGACAGGGGATTGATCAGTACTTC	once	TRBV15	TRBD1	TRBJ2-4
CASSAQETQYF	TGCGCCAGCAGCGCCCAAGAGACCCAGTACTTC	-	TRBV5-1	-	TRBJ2-5
CSGATGLETEAFF	TGCAGCGGGGCGACAGGGCTCGAGACTGAAGCTTTCTTT	-	TRBV29-1	TRBD1	TRBJ1-1
CSVVWGQETQYF	TGCAGCGTTGTTTGGGGACAAGAGACCCAGTACTTC	-	TRBV29-1	-	TRBJ2-5